Sequencing of this T cell receptor beta chain was carried out in a study of CD8 T cells in Susac syndrome. Study-level findings and limits: It was acknowledged in the study that its TCR sequencing and HLA analysis involved a relatively small number of individuals.

Sequencing of TCR beta covered CD8+ and CD4+ T cells obtained from blood. Negative isolation was applied to CD8+ and CD4+ T cells, and FACS enrichment was applied to TEMRA cells. A note on this clonotype: The antigen remains undetermined.

When the RNA was reverse transcribed, random hexamers were used with an input of 0.5 to 1 ug. immunoSEQ multiplex PCR amplified TCR beta CDR3 across 54 Vbeta, 13 Jbeta. Each CDR3 protein is one row after TCRdb ran MiXCR on the immunoSEQ multiplex PCR reads. The sample holds under 200,000 distinct CDR3 sequences, under 95% seen once. V was shortened by 8 bases and J by 3 bases, with 10 bases between the two germline ends. The V gene's germline CDR1 is MNHEY and CDR2 SMNVEV (reference sequence). There are 12 residues in the CDR3. V usage is TRBV27 and J usage is TRBJ1-1; D not resolved. The specimen was CD4+ T cells from PBMCs. This TCR was recovered from a human donor in good health. The CDR3 nucleotides read TGTGCCAGCTCAGGAGGGTACACTGAAGCTTTCTTT. As protein: CASSGGYTEAFF.